A single sample gave rise to the 18 T cell receptor beta chains below, sequenced in a study of CD8+ T cells in alopecia areata. The sequencing template was cDNA reverse transcribed from extracted RNA. The table came from immunoSEQ multiplex PCR; TCRdb's copy has only in-frame clones and leaves some out. The sample has about 190,000 clones, about three fifths seen once. Treatment meaning: oral pan-JAK inhibitor, 5-10 mg twice daily. Sequenced here: CD4+ T cells sorted from blood, sampled at week 24, from a patient treated with tofacitinib. The receptors stem from a human donor with alopecia areata.

This clone came up a few times. The genes are TRBV27 and TRBJ1-1, with TRBD1 as a possible D gene (5 bases). This CDR3 comprises 14 residues. V dropped 6 bases and J dropped 5 bases, with 16 bases sitting between them. Germline V gene data show CDR1 as MNHEY and CDR2 as SMNVEV (reference sequence). CDR3 bases: TGTGCCAGCAGACCGGGAGAGGGGAGTACTGAAGCTTTCTTT. Translation gives CASRPGEGSTEAFF.

The chain uses TRBV4-1 and TRBJ1-6; 8 bases are shared with TRBD1. This CDR3 comprises 16 residues. Germline CDR1 MGHRA, CDR2 YSYEKL. V gave up 2 bases and J gave up 7 bases; unmatched junction bases: 7. The CDR3 protein is CASSQLGRGRNSPLHF. The CDR3 region has the DNA TGCGCCAGCAGCCAACTCGGCAGGGGGCGAAATTCACCCCTCCACTTT.

This clone turned up a few times. This chain joins TRBV30 and TRBJ2-2; possibly TRBD2 for D (6 bases). The V end was cut by 1 base, the J end by 6 bases, with 9 bases between. This CDR3 is 13 amino acids long. Germline V gives CDR1 GTSNPN, CDR2 SVGIG (reference sequence). The CDR3 region has the DNA TGTGCCTGGAGTGCTAGCGTGGCCGGGGAGCTGTTTTTT. Translation gives CAWSASVAGELFF.

Note on this clone: Other DNA variants within this sample encode the same CDR3. V gene TRBV7-3 combines with J gene TRBJ2-2; no clear D. Germline CDR1 is SGHTA and CDR2 is FQGTGA. The V end was cut by 4 bases, the J end by 1 base, with 4 bases between. This CDR3 is 13 amino acids long. The CDR3: CASSSGNTGELFF. The CDR3 DNA reads as TGTGCCAGCAGCTCGGGGAACACCGGGGAGCTGTTTTTT.

V usage is TRBV2 and J usage is TRBJ1-5; D is uncertain. This CDR3 has 13 residues. Trimming stripped 3 bases from V and 5 bases from J, with 8 bases between. Germline V lookup: CDR1 SNHLY, CDR2 FYNNEI. The CDR3, as DNA: TGTGCCAGCAGTGAGGACCATGATCAGCCCCAGCATTTT. Its translation: CASSEDHDQPQHF.

V and J are TRBV5-6 and TRBJ2-7; D might be TRBD1 (5 bases). There are 13 residues in the CDR3. Trimming removed 1 base at V and 6 bases at J, with 11 bases between. Germline V gives CDR1 SGHDT, CDR2 YYEEEE. CDR3 sequence reads: CASSLTGPSEQYF. CDR3 DNA sequence: TGTGCCAGCAGCTTGACAGGACCGTCCGAGCAGTACTTC.

The rearrangement uses TRBV18 and TRBJ2-2; TRBD1 matches 9 bases. Trimming cost V 3 bases and J 0 bases; bases outside gene matches: 8. There are 18 residues in the CDR3. Germline values: CDR1 KGHSH, CDR2 LQKENI. The CDR3 region has the DNA TGTGCCAGCTCACCCTACGCGACAGGGGGATCGAACACCGGGGAGCTGTTTTTT. It encodes CASSPYATGGSNTGELFF.

This clone has only a few counts. The chain has TRBV29-1 and TRBJ2-2; TRBD1 matches 8 bases. Germline V gene sequence: CDR1 SQVTM, CDR2 ANQGSEA. V was pared by 6 bases and J by 7 bases, with 10 bases of the junction left unmatched. The CDR3 consists of 14 residues. Here the CDR3 DNA reads TGCAGCGTCGAGGGGACAGGCAATATCGGGGAGCTGTTTTTT. Amino acid sequence: CSVEGTGNIGELFF.

This sequence joins TRBV7-2 and TRBJ2-3; the match to TRBD2 covers 7 bases. The CDR3 is made up of 18 amino acids. CDR1 is SGHTA and CDR2 is FQGNSA in the germline V gene. The junction had 14 bases not matched to a gene; V was cut back by 2 bases and J by 3 bases. The CDR3 DNA follows: TGTGCCAGCAGCTTAAACGAGAAGATAGCGGGTGCTACAGATACGCAGTATTTT. Its translation is CASSLNEKIAGATDTQYF.

V gene TRBV4-3 combines with J gene TRBJ2-7; 8 bases agree with TRBD1. The CDR3 loop spans 16 amino acids. CDR1 is LGHNA and CDR2 is YSLEER in the germline V gene. The V gene end was trimmed by 0 bases and the J gene end by 3 bases; junction bases not matched to a gene: 7. The CDR3 loop reads CASSQDSGQGFYEQYF. Written as DNA, the CDR3 is TGCGCCAGCAGCCAAGATTCAGGACAGGGTTTCTACGAGCAGTACTTC.

This clone has more than one count but fewer than ten. The V gene is TRBV10-3, the J gene TRBJ2-7, with D maybe TRBD1 (5 bases). CDR1 ENHRY and CDR2 SYGVKD come from the germline V gene. V shed 7 bases and J shed 3 bases, with 10 bases lying between them. CDR3 length equals 12 residues. As DNA, the CDR3 is TGTGCCATCAAGGACACATACTACGAGCAGTACTTC. Translated, it gives CAIKDTYYEQYF.

This chain connects TRBV11-1 to TRBJ1-4; D unresolved. Trimming cost V 1 base and J 8 bases, with 8 bases left between them. Germline V gene sequence: CDR1 SGHAT, CDR2 FQDESV (reference sequence). The CDR3 has 13 amino acids. DNA of the CDR3: TGTGCCAGCAGCTTAGGAATAGGGGAAAAACTGTTTTTT. It codes for CASSLGIGEKLFF.

This rearrangement joins TRBV29-1 to TRBJ2-7; 9 nucleotides line up with TRBD2. The junction had 2 bases not matched to a gene; V was cut back by 1 base and J by 4 bases. This CDR3 is 13 amino acids long. Per the germline V gene, CDR1 is SQVTM and CDR2 is ANQGSEA. CDR3 amino acids: CSVEGSGGYEQYF. The CDR3 nucleotides read TGCAGCGTTGAAGGTAGCGGGGGATACGAGCAGTACTTC.

V usage is TRBV30 and J usage is TRBJ1-2; D unresolved. Germline CDR1 is GTSNPN and CDR2 is SVGIG (reference sequence). Trimming shortened V by 1 base and J by 4 bases, and 19 bases separated the two germline ends. This CDR3 contains 16 residues. Here the CDR3 DNA reads TGTGCCTGGAGTGACCCGCGGGCGGCTGGAGGCTATGGCTACACCTTC. It translates to CAWSDPRAAGGYGYTF. The whole variable domain, filled in from reference TRBV30 and TRBJ1-2, reads SQTIHQWPATLVQPVGSPLSLECTVEGTSNPNLYWYRQAAGRGLQLLFYSVGIGQISSEVPQNLSASRPQDRQFILSSKKLLLSDSGFYLCAWSDPRAAGGYGYTFGSGTRLTVV.

The genes are TRBV5-6 and TRBJ2-2; D possibly uses TRBD1 or TRBD2 (5 bases each). This CDR3 contains 16 residues. The V end was cut by 1 base, the J end by 2 bases, with 12 bases between. CDR1 is SGHDT, CDR2 YYEEEE, per germline. CDR3: CASSLTGTLNTGELFF. CDR3 in DNA: TGTGCCAGCAGCTTGACCGGGACCCTCAACACCGGGGAGCTGTTTTTT.

The V gene is TRBV6-1, the J gene TRBJ2-2; 8 nucleotides match TRBD2. V dropped 5 bases and J dropped 1; count of bases not matched to a gene: 3. The CDR3 is 15 amino acids. Germline V CDR1 and CDR2: MNHNS, SASEGT. The CDR3 is CASSKLAENTGELFF. CDR3 nucleotide sequence: TGTGCCAGCAGTAAACTAGCGGAGAACACCGGGGAGCTGTTTTTT.

This clone has a handful of counts. The chain uses TRBV4-1 and TRBJ1-1; D not resolved. The V end was cut by 3 bases, the J end by 1 base, with 9 bases between. This CDR3 spans 14 amino acids. Germline CDR1 and CDR2: MGHRA and YSYEKL. The DNA of the CDR3 is TGCGCCAGCAGCCAGGAGCCAAGGAACACTGAAGCTTTCTTT. It yields the protein CASSQEPRNTEAFF.

This clone was found once. V gene TRBV27 combines with J gene TRBJ1-1, with a possible D match to TRBD1 (5 bases). V lost 3 bases to trimming and J lost 7 bases, with 9 bases between them. This CDR3 spans 12 amino acids. Germline V gene data show CDR1 as MNHEY and CDR2 as SMNVEV (reference sequence). CDR3 residues: CASSFGDGEAFF. The CDR3, as DNA: TGTGCCAGCAGTTTCGGGGACGGTGAAGCTTTCTTT.